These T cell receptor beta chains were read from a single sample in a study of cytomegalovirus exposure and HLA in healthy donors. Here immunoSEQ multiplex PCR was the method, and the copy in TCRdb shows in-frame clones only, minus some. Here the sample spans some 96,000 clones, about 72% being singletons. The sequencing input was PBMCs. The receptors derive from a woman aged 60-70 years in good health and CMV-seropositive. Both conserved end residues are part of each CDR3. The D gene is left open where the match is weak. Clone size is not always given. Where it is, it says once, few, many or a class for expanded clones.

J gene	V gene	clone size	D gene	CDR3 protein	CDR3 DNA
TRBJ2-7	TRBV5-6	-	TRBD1	CASTKKGAGLEQYF	TGTGCCAGCACCAAAAAGGGGGCAGGGCTCGAGCAGTACTTC
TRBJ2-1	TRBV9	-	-	CASSEQGDEQFF	TGTGCCAGCAGCGAACAGGGAGATGAGCAGTTCTTC
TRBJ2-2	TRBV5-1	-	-	CASSLGQGGTGELFF	TGCGCCAGCAGCTTGGGCCAGGGGGGAACCGGGGAGCTGTTTTTT
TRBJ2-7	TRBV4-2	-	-	CASSRGGTYEQYF	TGTGCCAGCAGCAGGGGTGGTACCTACGAGCAGTACTTC
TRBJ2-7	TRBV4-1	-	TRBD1	CASSQTGASSYEQYF	TGCGCCAGCAGCCAAACAGGGGCCAGCTCCTACGAGCAGTACTTC
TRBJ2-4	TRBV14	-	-	CASSQEDYRAKNIQYF	TGTGCCAGCAGCCAGGAGGACTATAGAGCCAAAAACATTCAGTACTTC
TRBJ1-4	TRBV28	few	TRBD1	CASSSGTGTEKLFF	TGTGCCAGCAGTTCCGGGACAGGGACTGAAAAACTGTTTTTT
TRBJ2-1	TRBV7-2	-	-	CASSLVLGGSGGEQFF	TGTGCCAGCAGCTTAGTGTTGGGAGGTAGCGGCGGGGAGCAGTTCTTC
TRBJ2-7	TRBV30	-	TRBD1	CAWDRGTIYEQYF	TGTGCCTGGGACAGGGGAACGATCTACGAGCAGTACTTC
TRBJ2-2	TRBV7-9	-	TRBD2	CASSSTSGRAVGELFF	TGTGCCAGCAGCTCCACTAGCGGGAGGGCCGTCGGGGAGCTGTTTTTT
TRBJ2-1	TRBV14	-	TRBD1	CASSLKRQGGEQFF	TGTGCCAGCAGCCTCAAACGACAGGGCGGTGAGCAGTTCTTC
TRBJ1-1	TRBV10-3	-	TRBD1	CAIRTGDTEAFF	TGTGCCATCAGAACAGGGGATACTGAAGCTTTCTTT
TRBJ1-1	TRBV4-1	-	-	CASSPHSGRTEAFF	TGCGCCAGCAGCCCCCACTCTGGTCGCACTGAAGCTTTCTTT
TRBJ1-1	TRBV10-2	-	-	CASSDLGYTEAFF	TGCGCCAGCAGTGACTTGGGCTACACTGAAGCTTTCTTT
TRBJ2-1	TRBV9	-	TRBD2	CASSTTSGRAFEQFF	TGTGCCAGCTCCACGACTAGCGGGAGGGCTTTTGAGCAGTTCTTC
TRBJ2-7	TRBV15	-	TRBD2	CATSRDSGRANEQYF	TGTGCCACCAGCAGAGACAGCGGGAGGGCAAACGAGCAGTACTTC
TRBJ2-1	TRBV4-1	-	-	CASSQESDASWQFF	TGCGCCAGCAGCCAAGAGAGCGACGCCAGTTGGCAGTTCTTC
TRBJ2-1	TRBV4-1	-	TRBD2	CASGRAPGDDEQFF	TGCGCCAGCGGGAGGGCCCCCGGGGACGATGAGCAGTTCTTC
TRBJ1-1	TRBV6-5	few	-	CASSYSRGEAFF	TGTGCCAGCAGTTACTCCCGAGGGGAAGCTTTCTTT
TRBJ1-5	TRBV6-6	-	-	CASIEAGDGQPQHF	TGTGCCAGCATCGAGGCAGGGGACGGTCAGCCCCAGCATTTT
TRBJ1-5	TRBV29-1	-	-	CSVSGNSNQPQHF	TGCAGCGTTTCCGGGAATAGCAATCAGCCCCAGCATTTT
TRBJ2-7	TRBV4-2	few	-	CASSQDRRDSYEQYF	TGTGCCAGCAGCCAAGACCGGCGGGATTCCTACGAGCAGTACTTC
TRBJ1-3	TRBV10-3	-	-	CAIAGANSGNTIYF	TGTGCCATCGCGGGGGCAAACTCTGGAAACACCATATATTTT
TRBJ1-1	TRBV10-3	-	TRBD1	CAISLSGQGDTEAFF	TGTGCCATCAGCCTCTCAGGACAGGGCGACACTGAAGCCTTCTTT
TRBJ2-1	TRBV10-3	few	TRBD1	CASSVPGTDNEQFF	TGTGCCAGCAGTGTACCCGGGACAGACAATGAGCAGTTCTTC
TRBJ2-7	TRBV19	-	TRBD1	CASSIGTGRYEQYF	TGTGCCAGTAGTATCGGGACAGGGAGGTACGAGCAGTACTTC